This TCR beta chain comes out of a study of blood T cell repertoires in COVID-19. Seattle participants joined during active infection and were tracked over time. The length of the CDR3 is 15 residues. V gave up 5 bases and J gave up 3 bases, with 16 bases separating them. Germline lookup yields CDR1 LGHDT and CDR2 YNNKEL (reference sequence). Repertoires were generated with immunoSEQ multiplex PCR, while TCRdb's copy carries only in-frame clones and drops some. The table lists approximately 270,000 clones, roughly 84% of them singletons. The clonotype comes from an older person with COVID-19, enrolled during active disease. The rearrangement links TRBV3-1 (or the pseudogene TRBV3-2) to TRBJ2-5, with TRBD2 as a possible D gene (6 bases). Material: peripheral blood. The CDR3 loop reads CASSIGRRAKETQYF. The CDR3 nucleotides are TGTGCCAGCAGCATCGGGCGGAGGGCCAAAGAGACCCAGTACTTC.